The present entry profiles one TCR beta chain with its context. The antigen is not known. This CDR3 is built from 14 residues. Germline-derived CDR1 and CDR2 are LGHNT and FRNRAP. V was cut by 4 bases and J by 6 bases, with 12 bases left in between. Sequenced by immunoSEQ multiplex PCR; TCRdb stores in-frame clones only, minus some. The sample yields about 2.5 million clones, around 92% seen once. These data come from a study of shared clonotypes between healthy human individuals. For the study at large: Three CD4 naive, three CD4 memory, two CD8 naive and one CD8 memory plate were used per donor. General study points: Against clonotypes common to all four donors, non-shared ones had lower generation probabilities.

The sequenced material came from naive CD4+ T cells from PBMCs. Subset: CD45RA+ positively selected. V usage is TRBV12-5 and J usage is TRBJ2-2; D unresolved. This receptor was taken from a young man in good health. Some clones in this sample may be carry-over from other donors' samples. The CDR3: CASGSDKGSGELFF. The CDR3 DNA reads TGTGCTAGTGGTTCGGATAAGGGTTCCGGGGAGCTGTTTTTT.